The clone carrying this T cell receptor (beta chain) was recorded only once. Its antigen is currently unknown. This entry is derived from a study of cytomegalovirus exposure and HLA in healthy donors. Whereas donors were nominally healthy upon sampling, unrecorded immune exposures were probable. It was with 60 Vbeta and 13 Jbeta primers that the PCR ran. The assay was immunoSEQ multiplex PCR, and TCRdb's table has in-frame clones only and misses some. This sample carries fewer than 150,000 clones, under 80% of them seen once, and the ten largest clones take 2.8%. Overall study findings and caveats: Fewer N-insertions (relative to the 666-donor mean) were reportedly seen in an Asian-associated ancestry cluster in a later analysis. As a later analysis revealed, most CMV-associated TCR beta chains appeared HLA-restricted. A later analysis reported that several of the most significant clusters appeared to be linked to common viral pathogens, among them Epstein-Barr virus.

This receptor was identified in a male donor in good health and CMV-seronegative. Source material: PBMCs.

The DNA for the CDR3 is TGTGCCAGCAGCAGTGTCTCTGGGGCCAACGTCCTGACTTTC. As protein: CASSSVSGANVLTF. The chain combines TRBV27 with TRBJ2-6; D ambiguous. CDR1 MNHEY and CDR2 SMNVEV come from the germline V gene (reference sequence). This CDR3 has 14 residues. Trimming took off 6 bases at V and 0 bases at J, with 6 bases between the two ends.